This T cell receptor beta chain is drawn from a study of T cell responses to AZD1222 COVID-19 vaccine. Study observations and caveats: Repertoire collection took place solely once the T cell response had peaked. Recipients of AZD1222 seropositive at baseline numbered only five or six.

The study pooled second doses at about 4 or about 12 weeks. This CDR3 spans 15 amino acids. V lost 2 bases to trimming and J lost 2 bases; unmatched junction nucleotides: 5. Germline lookup yields CDR1 SGHTA and CDR2 FQGNSA. Comments on this clone: Its specificity is unknown.

The protocol was immunoSEQ multiplex PCR, while the TCRdb copy is restricted to in-frame clones and leaves out a portion. The table lists approximately 150,000 clones, about 82% of them singletons, with 5% to 5.5% in the top ten. V gene TRBV7-2 combines with J gene TRBJ2-5; TRBD2 matches 7 bases. This specimen was peripheral blood, taken 28 days after the second AZD1222 dose. This TCR was sampled from an adult who received the AZD1222 COVID-19 vaccine. The DNA for the CDR3 is TGTGCCAGCAGCTTACAGACTAGCCGGCAAGAGACCCAGTACTTC. It specifies CASSLQTSRQETQYF.